Below are 17 T cell receptor beta chains sequenced from a single sample in a study of shared clonotypes between healthy human individuals (dated by TCRdb to 2020 to 2021). Receptors were amplified or captured by the immunoSEQ multiplex PCR assay. TCRdb holds this immuneACCESS table with in-frame rearrangements only. Some clones are missing; in checked studies, unresolved V genes explain under half, and the rest has no known cause. The sample table records some 500,000 clones; approximately 95% of these occur just once. The biggest ten clones account for about 0.064% of the sample. The source material was naive CD4+ T cells sorted from blood. The sample's cell subset or site label, in plain terms: CD45RA+ positively selected. The source of these receptors is a woman under 40 in good health.

This chain connects TRBV18 to TRBJ2-1; D call uncertain. Looked up from germline, CDR1 is KGHSH and CDR2 is LQKENI. The germline V and J ends were trimmed by 4 bases and 6 bases, with 7 bases remaining between them. This CDR3 comprises 12 residues. CDR3 sequence reads: CASSHYLNEQFF. The CDR3 coding sequence is TGTGCCAGCTCACACTACCTCAATGAGCAGTTCTTC.

The chain employs TRBV5-1 and TRBJ2-5; TRBD2 aligns across 15 bases. Looked up from germline, CDR1 is SGHRS and CDR2 is YFSETQ. With 4 bases clipped from V and 3 bases from J, the junction kept 7 bases outside the gene matches. The CDR3 covers 17 residues. The CDR3 nucleotides read TGCGCCAGCAGCCCTGGGACTAGCGGGAGGCTCGAAGAGACCCAGTACTTC. It translates to CASSPGTSGRLEETQYF.

V usage is TRBV28 and J usage is TRBJ1-2, with D perhaps matching TRBD1 (6 bases). From germline, CDR1 is MDHEN and CDR2 SYDVKM. This CDR3 spans 13 amino acids. The germline V and J ends were trimmed by 4 bases and 5 bases, with 11 bases remaining between them. CDR3 bases: TGTGCCAGCAGTTGGGGACAAGGGTATGGCTACACCTTC. It specifies CASSWGQGYGYTF.

The chain uses TRBV7-9 and TRBJ2-1, with D hard to call. The CDR3 consists of 11 residues. The ends were cut back, 5 bases at V and 4 bases at J, with 3 bases in the middle. Germline lookup yields CDR1 SEHNR and CDR2 FQNEAQ (reference sequence). The CDR3 reads CASSIYNEQFF. CDR3 bases: TGTGCCAGCAGCATTTACAATGAGCAGTTCTTC.

This sequence joins TRBV6-1 and TRBJ2-5; 11 nucleotides agree with TRBD2. Germline assignment: CDR1 MNHNS and CDR2 SASEGT. Trimming took 3 bases from V and 1 from J; bases not matched to a gene: 7. The CDR3 spans 17 residues. The CDR3 sequence: CASSETRLAGLQETQYF. Written as DNA, the CDR3 is TGTGCCAGCAGTGAGACTAGACTAGCGGGGCTCCAAGAGACCCAGTACTTC.

The CDR3 DNA sequence: TGTGCCAGCAGCAAAAGCGGGAGCTCCTACAATGAGCAGTTCTTC. Protein sequence: CASSKSGSSYNEQFF. V usage is TRBV28 and J usage is TRBJ2-1, with 8 bases identical to TRBD2. The CDR3 runs 15 residues. With 6 bases clipped from V and 0 bases from J, the junction kept 4 bases outside the gene matches. Germline loops: CDR1 MDHEN, CDR2 SYDVKM.

This chain joins TRBV7-2 and TRBJ2-1; D is undetermined. The CDR3 is made up of 12 amino acids. Looked up from germline, CDR1 is SGHTA and CDR2 is FQGNSA. V lost 7 bases and J 7 bases, leaving 11 bases between the germline ends. CDR3: CASTETANEQFF. DNA of the CDR3: TGTGCCAGCACCGAGACTGCTAATGAGCAGTTCTTC.

The chain is built from TRBV28 and TRBJ1-3, with D possibly matching TRBD1 (6 bases). Germline V CDR1 and CDR2: MDHEN, SYDVKM. The germline V and J ends were trimmed by 3 bases and 0 bases, with 15 bases remaining between them. This CDR3 spans 17 amino acids. CDR3 loop: CASSFWSPGASGNTIYF. The CDR3 nucleotides read TGTGCCAGCAGTTTTTGGAGTCCAGGGGCCTCTGGAAACACCATATATTTT.

The chain couples TRBV29-1 to TRBJ2-3; D unclear. Trimming left V 7 bases short and J 6 bases short, with 14 bases between. The CDR3 totals 12 residues. Per the germline V gene, CDR1 is SQVTM and CDR2 is ANQGSEA. CDR3 sequence reads: CSASEGPDTQYF. CDR3 DNA sequence: TGCAGCGCCTCGGAAGGCCCGGATACGCAGTATTTT.

V and J are TRBV18 and TRBJ1-4; D perhaps matches TRBD1 (6 bases). Deletions cut 2 bases from V and 0 bases from J, with 10 bases between. The CDR3 runs to 16 residues. Looked up from germline, CDR1 is KGHSH and CDR2 is LQKENI. In nucleotides, the CDR3 is TGTGCCAGCTCACCAACGGGGGCGACAACTAATGAAAAACTGTTTTTT. Amino acid sequence: CASSPTGATTNEKLFF.

CDR3 in amino acids: CASSLRWGAKTQYF. The CDR3 nucleotides read TGTGCCAGCAGCCTAAGGTGGGGGGCTAAGACCCAGTACTTC. The chain employs TRBV11-2 and TRBJ2-5; D may be TRBD1 or TRBD2 (6 bases each). The length of the CDR3 is 14 residues. Trimming stripped 5 bases from V and 6 bases from J, with 16 bases between. Germline V gives CDR1 SGHAT, CDR2 FQNNGV.

The chain carries TRBV18 and TRBJ1-5, with 9 positions matching TRBD1. This CDR3 spans 15 amino acids. Per germline, CDR1 KGHSH and CDR2 LQKENI. Germline trimming cut 5 bases from V and 6 bases from J; bases unmatched to any gene: 8. CDR3 DNA: TGTGCCAGCTCAGGGACACAGGGGGCTGGTCAGCCCCAGCATTTT. Encoded protein: CASSGTQGAGQPQHF.

This chain uses TRBV15 with TRBJ2-5, with D uncertain. Trimming removed 3 bases from V and 7 bases from J, with 12 bases in between. The length of the CDR3 is 13 residues. The germline CDR1 and CDR2 sequences are LNHNV and YYDKDF (reference sequence). CDR3 nucleotides: TGTGCCACCAGCAGTCTTCCGTCCGGGACCCAGTACTTC. It is translated as CATSSLPSGTQYF.

V usage is TRBV28 and J usage is TRBJ1-2, with a weak D call TRBD1 (5 bases). V dropped 5 bases and J dropped 1 base, with 14 bases sitting between them. Germline V gene data show CDR1 as MDHEN and CDR2 as SYDVKM. CDR3 length: 15 residues. CDR3 nucleotide sequence: TGTGCCAGCAGTCGTTTAAGGGGATTTAACTATGGCTACACCTTC. It encodes CASSRLRGFNYGYTF.

The chain carries TRBV10-3 and TRBJ2-1; D is ambiguous. Germline CDR1 and CDR2: ENHRY and SYGVKD. V was cut by 1 base and J by 10 bases, with 11 bases left in between. This CDR3 region has 13 residues. CDR3 in DNA: TGTGCCATCAGTGAGTTGGAGCGCCAAGAGCAGTTCTTC. Its protein is CAISELERQEQFF.

The rearrangement uses TRBV5-4 and TRBJ2-2, with a possible D match to TRBD1 (6 bases). V was trimmed by 4 bases and J by 3 bases, leaving 10 bases between them. The CDR3 has 14 amino acids. Germline V gene data show CDR1 as SGHNT and CDR2 as YYREEE (reference sequence). This chain's CDR3 is CASSRRQDTGELFF. The CDR3 coding sequence is TGTGCCAGCAGCCGTAGACAGGACACCGGGGAGCTGTTTTTT.

The V gene is TRBV18, the J gene TRBJ1-1; 8 positions agree with TRBD1. The CDR3 totals 16 residues. The germline V gene has CDR1 KGHSH and CDR2 LQKENI. Trimming took 5 bases from V and 1 from J; bases not matched to a gene: 9. The CDR3 sequence: CASSFGQGRANTEAFF. DNA for the CDR3: TGTGCCAGCTCATTCGGACAGGGTAGGGCGAACACTGAAGCTTTCTTT.